Detailed here is one T cell receptor beta chain. Its antigen is currently unknown. The data are from a study of cytomegalovirus exposure and HLA in healthy donors. Study-level findings and limits: Rarity held for most TCR sequences, but there were some public TCRs that occurred in many donors. In the 120 validation repertoires, approximately 94% of cluster scores exceeded 0, per a later analysis. Cytomegalovirus association was assigned to more than 150 TCR beta chains.

The donors were part of the validation cohort, which consisted of some 120 subjects and was separate from the first cohort of under 750 subjects. This table comes from immunoSEQ multiplex PCR, and its TCRdb copy is limited to in-frame clones, with some not included. The top ten hold about 0.8% of the sample, which has 350,000 or so clones, roughly 85% seen once. The specimen was PBMCs. The sequence derives from a woman aged 18-29 years in good health and CMV-seronegative.

CDR3 in amino acids: CASSYGAGVGSEELFF. DNA of the CDR3: TGTGCCAGCAGTTACGGGGCAGGGGTGGGATCGGAGGAGCTGTTTTTT. The rearrangement uses TRBV6-5 and TRBJ2-2; D possibly corresponds to TRBD1 (6 bases). V lost 2 bases, J lost 10 bases, and 20 bases lay in between. Germline assignment: CDR1 MNHEY and CDR2 SVGAGI. The CDR3 loop spans 16 amino acids.